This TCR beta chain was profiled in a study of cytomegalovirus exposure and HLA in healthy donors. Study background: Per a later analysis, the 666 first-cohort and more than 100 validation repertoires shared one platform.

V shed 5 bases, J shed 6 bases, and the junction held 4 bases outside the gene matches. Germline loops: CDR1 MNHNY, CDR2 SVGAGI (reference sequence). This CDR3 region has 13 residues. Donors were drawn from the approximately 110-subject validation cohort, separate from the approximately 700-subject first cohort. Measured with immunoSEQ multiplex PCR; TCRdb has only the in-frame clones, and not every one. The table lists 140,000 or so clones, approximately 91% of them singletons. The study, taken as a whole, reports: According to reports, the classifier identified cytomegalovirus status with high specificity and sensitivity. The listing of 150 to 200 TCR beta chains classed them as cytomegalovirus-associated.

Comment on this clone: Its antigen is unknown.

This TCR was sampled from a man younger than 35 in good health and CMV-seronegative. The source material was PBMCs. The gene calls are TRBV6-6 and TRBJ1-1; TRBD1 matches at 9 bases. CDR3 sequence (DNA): TGTGCCAGCAGTAGCGACAGGGGGGCTGAAGCTTTCTTT. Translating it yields CASSSDRGAEAFF.